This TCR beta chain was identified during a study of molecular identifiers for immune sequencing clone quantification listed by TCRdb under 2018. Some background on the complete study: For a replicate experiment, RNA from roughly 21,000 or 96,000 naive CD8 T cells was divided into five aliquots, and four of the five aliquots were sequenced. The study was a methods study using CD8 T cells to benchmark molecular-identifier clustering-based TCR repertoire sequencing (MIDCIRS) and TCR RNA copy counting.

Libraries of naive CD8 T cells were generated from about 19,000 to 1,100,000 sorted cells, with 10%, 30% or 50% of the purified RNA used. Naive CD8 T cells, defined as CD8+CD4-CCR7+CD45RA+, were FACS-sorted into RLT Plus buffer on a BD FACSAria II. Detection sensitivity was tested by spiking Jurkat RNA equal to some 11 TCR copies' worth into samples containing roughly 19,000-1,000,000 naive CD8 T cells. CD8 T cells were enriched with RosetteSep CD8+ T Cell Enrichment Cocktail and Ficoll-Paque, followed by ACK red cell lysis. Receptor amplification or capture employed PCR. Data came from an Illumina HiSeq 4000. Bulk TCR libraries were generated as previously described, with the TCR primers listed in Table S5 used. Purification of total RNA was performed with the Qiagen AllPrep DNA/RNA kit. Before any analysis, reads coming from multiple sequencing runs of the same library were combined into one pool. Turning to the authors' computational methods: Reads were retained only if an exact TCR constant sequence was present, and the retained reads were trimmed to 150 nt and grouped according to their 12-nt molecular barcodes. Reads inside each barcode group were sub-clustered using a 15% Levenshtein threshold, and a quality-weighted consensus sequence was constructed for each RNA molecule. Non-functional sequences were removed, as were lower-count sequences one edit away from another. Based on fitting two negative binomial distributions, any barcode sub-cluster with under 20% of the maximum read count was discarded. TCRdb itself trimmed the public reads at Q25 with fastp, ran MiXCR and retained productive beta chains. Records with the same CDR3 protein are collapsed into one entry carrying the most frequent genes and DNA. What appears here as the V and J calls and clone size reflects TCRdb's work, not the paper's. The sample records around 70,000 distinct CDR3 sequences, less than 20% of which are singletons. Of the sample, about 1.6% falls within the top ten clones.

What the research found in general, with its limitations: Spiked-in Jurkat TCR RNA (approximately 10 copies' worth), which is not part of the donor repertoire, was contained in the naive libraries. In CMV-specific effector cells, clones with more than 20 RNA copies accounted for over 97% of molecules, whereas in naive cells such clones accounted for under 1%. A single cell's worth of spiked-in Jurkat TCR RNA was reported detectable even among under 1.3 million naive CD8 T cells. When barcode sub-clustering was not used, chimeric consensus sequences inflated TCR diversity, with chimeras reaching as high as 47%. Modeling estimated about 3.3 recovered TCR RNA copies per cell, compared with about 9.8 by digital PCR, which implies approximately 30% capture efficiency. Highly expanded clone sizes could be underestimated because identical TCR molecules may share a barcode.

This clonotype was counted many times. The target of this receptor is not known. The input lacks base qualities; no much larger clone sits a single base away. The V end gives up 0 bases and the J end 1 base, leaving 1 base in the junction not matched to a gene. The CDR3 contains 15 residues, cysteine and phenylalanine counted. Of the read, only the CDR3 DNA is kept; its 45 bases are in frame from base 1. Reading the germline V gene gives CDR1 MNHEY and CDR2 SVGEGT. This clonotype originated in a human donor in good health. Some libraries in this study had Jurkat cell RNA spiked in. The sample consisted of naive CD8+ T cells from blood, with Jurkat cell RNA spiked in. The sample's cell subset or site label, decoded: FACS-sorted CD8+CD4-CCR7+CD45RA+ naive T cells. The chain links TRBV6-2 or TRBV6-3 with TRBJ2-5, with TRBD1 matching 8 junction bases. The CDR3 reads CASSYSGQAQETQYF. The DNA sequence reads TGTGCCAGCAGTTACTCGGGACAGGCCCAAGAGACCCAGTACTTC.